The 31 T cell receptor beta chains below were found in one sample sequenced in a study of CD8+ T cells in alopecia areata. Treatment denoted: oral pan-JAK inhibitor, 5-10 mg twice daily. cDNA reverse transcribed from extracted RNA served as the sequencing template. Clones were sequenced by immunoSEQ multiplex PCR, and TCRdb holds only the in-frame ones, with some missing. The table records around 210,000 clones, around 65% of them present only once. The sequencing here drew on CD4+ T cells sorted from blood, taken at week 4, from a patient treated with tofacitinib. These TCRs come from a human donor with alopecia areata.

The V call is TRBV6-5, the J call TRBJ1-2; a weak D match, TRBD1 (5 bases). This CDR3 has 15 amino acids. Germline V CDR1 and CDR2: MNHEY, SVGAGI. Trimming cost V 2 bases and J 4 bases, with 14 bases left between them. CDR3 amino acids: CASSYSRDSSYGYTF. The CDR3 region has the DNA TGTGCCAGCAGTTACAGCCGGGACTCTAGCTATGGCTACACCTTC.

Turning to this clone: Additional DNA sequences in this sample encode the identical CDR3. The CDR3 loop is CASSPGTEETQYF. The CDR3 bases are TGTGCCAGCTCACCCGGGACAGAAGAGACCCAGTACTTC. V and J are TRBV18 and TRBJ2-5; TRBD1 agrees at 7 bases. CDR3 length: 13 amino acids. The junction had 1 base not matched to a gene; V was cut back by 3 bases and J by 3 bases. The V gene's germline CDR1 is KGHSH and CDR2 LQKENI.

This clone was observed a single time. The rearrangement joins TRBV7-2 to TRBJ2-2; D is tentatively TRBD1 or TRBD2 (6 bases each). This CDR3 has 14 amino acids. Deletions cut 8 bases from V and 4 bases from J, with 14 bases between. Germline V gives CDR1 SGHTA, CDR2 FQGNSA. CDR3 DNA sequence: TGTGCCAGCGCGACGGGGGCATTCACCGGGGAGCTGTTTTTT. It encodes CASATGAFTGELFF.

V gene TRBV7-2 combines with J gene TRBJ2-3, with 11 bases fitting TRBD2. CDR1 is SGHTA and CDR2 is FQGNSA in the germline V gene. This CDR3 contains 13 residues. With 5 bases clipped from V and 6 bases from J, the junction kept 1 base outside the gene matches. The CDR3 nucleotides are TGTGCCAGCAGCCCTAGCGGGGGGGATACGCAGTATTTT. It yields the protein CASSPSGGDTQYF.

About this clone itself: The junction departs from germline at one end; a sequencing error may be responsible. DNA for the CDR3: TGTGCTAGCAGCCCAACCTGGCTAGCGACCGAGACCCAGTACTTC. The encoded protein is CASSPTWLATETQYF. The chain has TRBV7-7 and TRBJ2-5, with D possibly TRBD2 on 6 matching bases. Germline V CDR1 and CDR2: SSHAT, FNYEAQ (reference sequence). The CDR3 length is 15 residues.

The chain joins TRBV9 to TRBJ1-2, with 7 positions matching TRBD1. V dropped 4 bases and J dropped 8; count of bases not matched to a gene: 8. From germline, CDR1 is SGDLS and CDR2 YYNGEE. The length of the CDR3 is 13 residues. The CDR3 DNA reads TGTGCCAGCAGCCCTGACAGGGATAGGGGCTACACCTTC. Translating gives CASSPDRDRGYTF.

The chain uses TRBV6-5 and TRBJ1-2; tentative D call: TRBD1 (5 bases). There are 13 residues in the CDR3. Trimming left V 2 bases short and J 7 bases short, with 11 bases between. The V gene's germline CDR1 is MNHEY and CDR2 SVGAGI. The CDR3 DNA reads as TGTGCCAGCAGTTACGGGGGAACCGGTGGCTACACCTTC. Translating it yields CASSYGGTGGYTF.

This clone was seen a few times. The rearrangement links TRBV29-1 to TRBJ1-1, with 7 bases matching TRBD1. The J segment lost 0 bases and the V segment lost 3 bases, leaving 7 bases of the junction unmatched. Germline CDR1 and CDR2: SQVTM and ANQGSEA. The CDR3 extends over 15 amino acids. The CDR3 region is CSVERGRGVNTEAFF. The CDR3 DNA is TGCAGCGTTGAGCGCGGCAGGGGGGTGAACACTGAAGCTTTCTTT.

The chain couples TRBV7-9 to TRBJ2-3, with a weak D call TRBD2 (5 bases). Germline V CDR1 and CDR2: SEHNR, FQNEAQ (reference sequence). The CDR3 length is 15 residues. V was clipped by 5 bases and J by 1 base, with 13 bases between them. CDR3 bases: TGTGCCAGCAGCCGAGAGAGGGTAGGCACAGATACGCAGTATTTT. Translating it yields CASSRERVGTDTQYF.

The chain employs TRBV18 and TRBJ1-1; D not resolved. Germline-derived CDR1 and CDR2 are KGHSH and LQKENI. The ends were cut back, 0 bases at V and 4 bases at J, with 12 bases in the middle. The CDR3 has 15 residues. As DNA, the CDR3 is TGTGCCAGCTCACCACCGTACGGGGAAGGCACTGAAGCTTTCTTT. Protein sequence: CASSPPYGEGTEAFF. The full variable domain, rest sourced from reference TRBV18 and TRBJ1-1, is NAGVMQNPRHLVRRRGQEARLRCSPMKGHSHVYWYRQLPEEGLKFMVYLQKENIIDESGMPKERFSAEFPKEGPSILRIQQVVRGDSAAYFCASSPPYGEGTEAFFGQGTRLTVV.

This chain uses TRBV6-6 with TRBJ2-5, with D tentatively TRBD2 (6 bases). CDR3 length: 14 residues. The germline V gene encodes CDR1 MNHNY and CDR2 SVGAGI (reference sequence). V dropped 7 bases and J dropped 5 bases, with 17 bases sitting between them. The CDR3 loop reads CASTPGGLGETQYF. In nucleotides, the CDR3 is TGTGCCAGCACCCCTGGAGGGTTGGGGGAGACCCAGTACTTC.

The chain joins TRBV4-1 to TRBJ1-1; D is undetermined. The CDR3 loop spans 13 amino acids. From germline, CDR1 is MGHRA and CDR2 YSYEKL. V was clipped by 4 bases and J by 4 bases, with 10 bases between them. Here the CDR3 DNA reads TGCGCCAGCAGCCTTGATGGGGTCACTGAAGCTTTCTTT. Its translation is CASSLDGVTEAFF.

The chain has TRBV30 and TRBJ2-1; D is undetermined. V gave up 2 bases and J gave up 0 bases, with 8 bases separating them. The CDR3 extends over 14 amino acids. Germline CDR1 is GTSNPN and CDR2 is SVGIG (reference sequence). The CDR3 coding sequence is TGTGCCTGGAGTAGAACCGGCTCCTACAATGAGCAGTTCTTC. Its protein product is CAWSRTGSYNEQFF.

This clone was seen only a few times. The chain links TRBV5-1 to TRBJ2-5, with D perhaps assigned TRBD1 or TRBD2 (5 bases each). The CDR3 has 13 amino acids. In germline, CDR1 is SGHRS, CDR2 YFSETQ. V lost 2 bases and J 5 bases, leaving 10 bases between the germline ends. CDR3 DNA sequence: TGCGCCAGCAGCTTTGGGACCGCGGAGACCCAGTACTTC. Translating gives CASSFGTAETQYF.

The V call is TRBV4-2, the J call TRBJ2-7; D may match TRBD1 or TRBD2 (5 bases each). V dropped 0 bases and J dropped 6 bases, with 15 bases sitting between them. Looked up from germline, CDR1 is LGHNA and CDR2 is YNFKEQ. The CDR3 loop spans 15 amino acids. CDR3 sequence: CASSQDNQSGAEQYF. The CDR3 region has the DNA TGTGCCAGCAGCCAAGATAACCAATCCGGGGCCGAGCAGTACTTC.

The chain has TRBV4-2 and TRBJ2-1; D tentatively reads TRBD1 or TRBD2 (5 bases each). Trimming left V 0 bases short and J 4 bases short, with 7 bases between. This CDR3 comprises 14 residues. CDR1 and CDR2 from the germline V gene are LGHNA and YNFKEQ. This chain's CDR3 is CASSQEGPYNEQFF. The CDR3 coding sequence is TGTGCCAGCAGCCAAGAGGGACCGTACAATGAGCAGTTCTTC.

This rearrangement joins TRBV18 to TRBJ2-7; D perhaps matches TRBD1 (7 bases). Germline V gives CDR1 KGHSH, CDR2 LQKENI. The CDR3 length is 11 residues. Trimming shortened V by 5 bases and J by 10 bases, and 12 bases separated the two germline ends. The CDR3 loop reads CASSSGGIQYF. The DNA for the CDR3 is TGTGCCAGCTCATCAGGGGGGATACAGTACTTC.

V gene TRBV9 combines with J gene TRBJ2-5; D gene unclear. Trimming pared 4 bases from V and 7 bases from J, leaving 14 bases between. The germline gives CDR1 SGDLS, CDR2 YYNGEE. The CDR3 is made up of 13 amino acids. The CDR3 region has the DNA TGTGCCAGCAGCCTCCTCGACCTAGGGACCCAGTACTTC. As protein: CASSLLDLGTQYF.

This clone was counted only a few times. The rearrangement uses TRBV29-1 and TRBJ2-1; D gene unclear. Germline values: CDR1 SQVTM, CDR2 ANQGSEA. The ends were cut back, 4 bases at V and 0 bases at J, with 10 bases in the middle. The length of the CDR3 is 14 residues. The chain's CDR3 is CSVVSTSSYNEQFF. CDR3 DNA sequence: TGCAGCGTTGTGTCCACGAGCTCCTACAATGAGCAGTTCTTC.

In its sample, this clone was seen a few times. J is TRBJ2-3 and V is TRBV5-1; 10 bases agree with TRBD1. The ends lost 4 bases at V and 4 bases at J; junction bases unmatched: 9. There are 16 residues in the CDR3. From germline, CDR1 is SGHRS and CDR2 YFSETQ. CDR3 DNA: TGCGCCAGCAGCCCTGCTAGGACAGGGGGTGCAGATACGCAGTATTTT. Its protein is CASSPARTGGADTQYF.

CDR3 in amino acids: CSVPLRGAELGSGNTIYF. The CDR3 DNA reads TGCAGCGTGCCGCTGAGGGGAGCTGAGCTAGGCTCTGGAAACACCATATATTTT. The genes are TRBV29-1 and TRBJ1-3; the D gene is possibly TRBD1 (5 bases). CDR1 and CDR2 (germline): SQVTM, ANQGSEA. CDR3 length: 18 amino acids. Between the trimmed V and J ends, which lost 6 bases and 0 bases, there was a span of 24 bases.

This clone was counted a few times. The chain employs TRBV7-9 and TRBJ1-2; D gene uncertain. The CDR3 has 13 amino acids. Germline values: CDR1 SEHNR, CDR2 FQNEAQ (reference sequence). Trimming stripped 0 bases from V and 4 bases from J, with 6 bases between. The CDR3 sequence is CASSLAQLYGYTF. In nucleotides, the CDR3 is TGTGCCAGCAGCTTAGCACAGCTCTATGGCTACACCTTC. Using reference TRBV7-9 and TRBJ1-2 for the parts outside the CDR3, the full variable domain is DTGVSQNPRHKITKRGQNVTFRCDPISEHNRLYWYRQTLGQGPEFLTYFQNEAQLEKSRLLSDRFSAERPKGSFSTLEIQRTEQGDSAMYLCASSLAQLYGYTFGSGTRLTVV.

This clone was observed a few times. The chain combines TRBV2 with TRBJ1-2, with D tentatively TRBD1 (5 bases). Germline V gene data show CDR1 as SNHLY and CDR2 as FYNNEI. V dropped 5 bases and J dropped 8 bases, with 21 bases sitting between them. CDR3 length equals 15 residues. CDR3 region: CASSLDMAGKTGYTF. CDR3 nucleotides: TGTGCCAGCAGTCTGGACATGGCAGGGAAGACAGGCTACACCTTC. The variable domain in full, completed from reference TRBV2 and TRBJ1-2, reads EPEVTQTPSHQVTQMGQEVILRCVPISNHLYFYWYRQILGQKVEFLVSFYNNEISEKSEIFDDQFSVERPDGSNFTLKIRSTKLEDSAMYFCASSLDMAGKTGYTFGSGTRLTVV.

The genes are TRBV6-5 and TRBJ2-3, with D unresolved. V shed 6 bases and J shed 4 bases, with 11 bases lying between them. The CDR3 spans 13 residues. Germline V gene sequence: CDR1 MNHEY, CDR2 SVGAGI. CDR3 amino acids: CASSLLFADTQYF. CDR3 nucleotide sequence: TGTGCCAGCAGCCTCCTTTTCGCAGATACGCAGTATTTT.

The chain has TRBV23-1 and TRBJ1-6; D is ambiguous. TRBV23-1 is an ORF, and what it does is uncertain. V dropped 11 bases and J dropped 7 bases, with 6 bases sitting between them. CDR3 size: 10 residues. CDR3 region: CAPWNSPLHF. In DNA form, the CDR3 reads TGCGCCCCCTGGAATTCACCCCTCCACTTT.

This chain connects TRBV30 to TRBJ1-2; no firm D call. CDR1 is GTSNPN, CDR2 SVGIG, per germline (reference sequence). The CDR3 runs 11 residues. Trimming took 1 base from V and 3 from J, leaving 3 bases between them. Here the CDR3 reads CAWSEHYGYTF. In DNA, the CDR3 is TGTGCCTGGAGTGAACACTATGGCTACACCTTC.

V gene TRBV4-2 combines with J gene TRBJ1-1; TRBD1 matches 8 bases. This CDR3 has 14 amino acids. V shed 3 bases, J shed 3 bases, and the junction held 3 bases outside the gene matches. Germline CDR1 LGHNA, CDR2 YNFKEQ. CDR3 DNA: TGTGCCAGCAGCCAGCCGACAGGGGACACTGAAGCTTTCTTT. Protein sequence: CASSQPTGDTEAFF.

The chain combines TRBV4-2 with TRBJ1-2; 7 nucleotides align to TRBD1. V shed 3 bases and J 3 bases; nucleotides not matched to a gene: 7. The CDR3 runs 15 residues. The germline gives CDR1 LGHNA, CDR2 YNFKEQ. Written as DNA, the CDR3 is TGTGCCAGCAGCCAGTCCGGGACAGAGGACTATGGCTACACCTTC. Translated, it gives CASSQSGTEDYGYTF.

This chain connects TRBV7-2 to TRBJ2-7; D assignment may be TRBD1 or TRBD2 (6 bases each). Trimming removed 5 bases at V and 7 bases at J, with 21 bases between. The germline V gene encodes CDR1 SGHTA and CDR2 FQGNSA. The CDR3 totals 15 residues. CDR3 nucleotides: TGTGCCAGCAGCCGTGGAGGGGGGCCGGCGGGGGAGCAGTACTTC. This sequence encodes CASSRGGGPAGEQYF. The whole variable domain, filled in from reference TRBV7-2 and TRBJ2-7, reads GAGVSQSPSNKVTEKGKDVELRCDPISGHTALYWYRQSLGQGLEFLIYFQGNSAPDKSGLPSDRFSAERTGGSVSTLTIQRTQQEDSAVYLCASSRGGGPAGEQYFGPGTRLTVT.

This sequence joins TRBV11-2 and TRBJ1-6; the D is unclear. Trimming pared 1 base from V and 8 bases from J, leaving 6 bases between. The CDR3 length is 13 residues. Germline V gene lookup returns CDR1 SGHAT and CDR2 FQNNGV. CDR3 sequence reads: CASSLATYSPLHF. The DNA of the CDR3 is TGTGCCAGCAGCTTAGCAACGTATTCACCCCTCCACTTT.

The J gene is TRBJ2-6, the V gene TRBV5-1; maybe TRBD1 (6 bases). This CDR3 has 16 residues. The germline V gene has CDR1 SGHRS and CDR2 YFSETQ. V was clipped by 1 base and J by 2 bases, with 10 bases between them. The CDR3 DNA reads as TGCGCCAGCAGCTTGACAGGGTCTACTGGGGCCAACGTCCTGACTTTC. Translation: CASSLTGSTGANVLTF.